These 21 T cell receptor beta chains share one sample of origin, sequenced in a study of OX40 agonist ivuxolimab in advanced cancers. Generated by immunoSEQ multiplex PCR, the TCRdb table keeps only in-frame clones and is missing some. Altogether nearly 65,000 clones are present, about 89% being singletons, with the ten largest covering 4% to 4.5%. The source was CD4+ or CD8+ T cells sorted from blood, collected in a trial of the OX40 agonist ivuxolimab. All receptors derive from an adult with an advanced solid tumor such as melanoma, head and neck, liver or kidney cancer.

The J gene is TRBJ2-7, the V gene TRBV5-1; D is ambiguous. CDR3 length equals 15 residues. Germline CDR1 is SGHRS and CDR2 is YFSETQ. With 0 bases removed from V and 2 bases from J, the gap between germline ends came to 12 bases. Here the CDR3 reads CASSLVAYPPYEQYF. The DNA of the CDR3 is TGCGCCAGCAGCTTGGTAGCCTACCCTCCCTACGAGCAGTACTTC.

In DNA, the CDR3 is TGCGCCAGCAGCCAAGGGCCAGGTCGGGACACTGAAGCTTTCTTT. It yields the protein CASSQGPGRDTEAFF. This chain connects TRBV4-1 to TRBJ1-1; D not resolved. The CDR3 totals 15 residues. Germline V lookup: CDR1 MGHRA, CDR2 YSYEKL. The V end was cut by 1 base, the J end by 3 bases, with 12 bases between.

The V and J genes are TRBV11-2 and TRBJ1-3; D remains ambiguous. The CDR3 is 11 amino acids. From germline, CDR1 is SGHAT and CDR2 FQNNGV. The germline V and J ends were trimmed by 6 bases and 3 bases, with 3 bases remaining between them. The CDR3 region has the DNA TGTGCCAGCAGTGTTGGAAACACCATATATTTT. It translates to CASSVGNTIYF. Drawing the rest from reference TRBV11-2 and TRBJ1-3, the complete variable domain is EAGVAQSPRYKIIEKRQSVAFWCNPISGHATLYWYQQILGQGPKLLIQFQNNGVVDDSQLPKDRFSAERLKGVDSTLKIQPAKLEDSAVYLCASSVGNTIYFGEGSWLTVV.

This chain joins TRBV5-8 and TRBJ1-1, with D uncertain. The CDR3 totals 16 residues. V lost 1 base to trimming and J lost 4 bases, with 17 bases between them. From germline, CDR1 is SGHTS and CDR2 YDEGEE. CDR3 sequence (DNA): TGTGCCAGCAGCTTGTTTGGGGTTTCTAGCCGCACTGAAGCTTTCTTT. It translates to CASSLFGVSSRTEAFF.

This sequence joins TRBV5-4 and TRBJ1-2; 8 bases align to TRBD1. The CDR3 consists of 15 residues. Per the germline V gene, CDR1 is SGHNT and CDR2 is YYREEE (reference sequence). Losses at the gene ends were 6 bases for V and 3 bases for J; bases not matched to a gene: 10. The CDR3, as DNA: TGTGCCAGCATAGGGGCCGGGACAGGTGACTATGGCTACACCTTC. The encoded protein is CASIGAGTGDYGYTF. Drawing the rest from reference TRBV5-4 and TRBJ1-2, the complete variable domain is ETGVTQSPTHLIKTRGQQVTLRCSSQSGHNTVSWYQQALGQGPQFIFQYYREEENGRGNFPPRFSGLQFPNYSSELNVNALELDDSALYLCASIGAGTGDYGYTFGSGTRLTVV.

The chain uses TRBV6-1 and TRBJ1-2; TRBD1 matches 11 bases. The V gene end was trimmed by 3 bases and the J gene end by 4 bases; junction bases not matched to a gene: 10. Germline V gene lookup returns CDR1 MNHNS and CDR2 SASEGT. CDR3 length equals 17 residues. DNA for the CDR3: TGTGCCAGCAGTGAGGACAGGGGGCAGTTGTTTGGCTATGGCTACACCTTC. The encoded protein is CASSEDRGQLFGYGYTF.

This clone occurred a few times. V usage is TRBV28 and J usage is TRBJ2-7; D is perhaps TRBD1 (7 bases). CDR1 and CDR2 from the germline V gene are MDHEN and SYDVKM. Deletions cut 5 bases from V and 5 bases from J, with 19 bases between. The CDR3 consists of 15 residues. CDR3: CASSPETGRSDEQYV. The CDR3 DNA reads TGTGCCAGCAGTCCCGAGACAGGGAGGTCTGACGAGCAGTACGTC.

The CDR3 protein is CASSTLLGLADRSGANVLTF. In DNA, the CDR3 is TGTGCCAGCAGTACCTTACTGGGACTAGCGGATCGCTCTGGGGCCAACGTCCTGACTTTC. V usage is TRBV27 and J usage is TRBJ2-6; 11 positions agree with TRBD2. This CDR3 contains 20 residues. Germline V gene sequence: CDR1 MNHEY, CDR2 SMNVEV (reference sequence). V was pared by 5 bases and J by 0 bases, with 12 bases of the junction left unmatched. Full variable domain (rest looked up from reference TRBV27 and TRBJ2-6): EAQVTQNPRYLITVTGKKLTVTCSQNMNHEYMSWYRQDPGLGLRQIYYSMNVEVTDKGDVPEGYKVSRKEKRNFPLILESPSPNQTSLYFCASSTLLGLADRSGANVLTFGAGSRLTVL.

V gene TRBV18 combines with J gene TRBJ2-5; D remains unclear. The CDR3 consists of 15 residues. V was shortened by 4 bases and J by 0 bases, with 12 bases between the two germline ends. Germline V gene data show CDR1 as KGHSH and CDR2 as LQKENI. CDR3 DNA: TGTGCCAGCTCACGGACGGACGCAAACCAAGAGACCCAGTACTTC. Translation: CASSRTDANQETQYF.

CDR3 coding DNA: TGTGCCAGCAGCGCATTGTTCTACGAGCAGTACTTC. Amino acid sequence: CASSALFYEQYF. This sequence joins TRBV7-9 and TRBJ2-7; D is unresolved. Germline assignment: CDR1 SEHNR and CDR2 FQNEAQ (reference sequence). The CDR3 covers 12 residues. Trimming left V 5 bases short and J 3 bases short, with 8 bases between. Using reference TRBV7-9 and TRBJ2-7 for the parts outside the CDR3, the full variable domain is DTGVSQNPRHKITKRGQNVTFRCDPISEHNRLYWYRQTLGQGPEFLTYFQNEAQLEKSRLLSDRFSAERPKGSFSTLEIQRTEQGDSAMYLCASSALFYEQYFGPGTRLTVT.

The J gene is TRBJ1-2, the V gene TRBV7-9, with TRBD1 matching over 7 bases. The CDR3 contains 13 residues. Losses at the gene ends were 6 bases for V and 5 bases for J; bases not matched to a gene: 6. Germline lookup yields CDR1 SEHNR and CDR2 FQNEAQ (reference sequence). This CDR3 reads CASRTTGTYGYTF. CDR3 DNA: TGTGCCAGCAGGACGACAGGGACGTATGGCTACACCTTC.

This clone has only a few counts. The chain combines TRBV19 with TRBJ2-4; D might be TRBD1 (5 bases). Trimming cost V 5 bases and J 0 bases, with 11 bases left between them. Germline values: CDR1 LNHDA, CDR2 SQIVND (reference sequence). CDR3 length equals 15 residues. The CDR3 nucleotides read TGTGCCAGTAGTCTCGCAGGGATAGCCAAAAACATTCAGTACTTC. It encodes CASSLAGIAKNIQYF.

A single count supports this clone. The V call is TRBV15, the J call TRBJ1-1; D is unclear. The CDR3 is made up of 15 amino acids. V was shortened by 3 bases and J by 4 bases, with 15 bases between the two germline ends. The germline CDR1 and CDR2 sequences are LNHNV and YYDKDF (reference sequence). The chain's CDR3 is CATSRSRSGSTEAFF. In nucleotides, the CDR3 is TGTGCCACCAGCAGGAGCCGGTCTGGGAGCACTGAAGCTTTCTTT. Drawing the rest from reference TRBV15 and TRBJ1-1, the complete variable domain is DAMVIQNPRYQVTQFGKPVTLSCSQTLNHNVMYWYQQKSSQAPKLLFHYYDKDFNNEADTPDNFQSRRPNTSFCFLDIRSPGLGDTAMYLCATSRSRSGSTEAFFGQGTRLTVV.

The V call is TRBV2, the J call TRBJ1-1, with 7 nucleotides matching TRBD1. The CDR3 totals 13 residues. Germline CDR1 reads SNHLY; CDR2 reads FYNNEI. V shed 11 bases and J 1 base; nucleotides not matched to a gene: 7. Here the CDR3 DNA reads TGTGCCGGACAGGACCTTAAGAACACTGAAGCTTTCTTT. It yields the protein CAGQDLKNTEAFF.

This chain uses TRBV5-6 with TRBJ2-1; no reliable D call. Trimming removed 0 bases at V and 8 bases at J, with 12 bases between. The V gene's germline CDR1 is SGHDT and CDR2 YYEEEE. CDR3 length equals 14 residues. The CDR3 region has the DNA TGTGCCAGCAGCTTGGGTGGGGTCTCCGATGAGCAGTTCTTC. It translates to CASSLGGVSDEQFF. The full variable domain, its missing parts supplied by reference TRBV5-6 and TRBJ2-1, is DAGVTQSPTHLIKTRGQQVTLRCSPKSGHDTVSWYQQALGQGPQFIFQYYEEEERQRGNFPDRFSGHQFPNYSSELNVNALLLGDSALYLCASSLGGVSDEQFFGPGTRLTVL.

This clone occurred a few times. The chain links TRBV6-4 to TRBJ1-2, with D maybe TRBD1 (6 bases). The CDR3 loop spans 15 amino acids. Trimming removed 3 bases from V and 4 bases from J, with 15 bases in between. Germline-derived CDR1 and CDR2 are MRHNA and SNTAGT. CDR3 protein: CASSESGGEVYGYTF. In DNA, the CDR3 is TGTGCCAGCAGTGAATCGGGGGGCGAAGTCTATGGCTACACCTTC.

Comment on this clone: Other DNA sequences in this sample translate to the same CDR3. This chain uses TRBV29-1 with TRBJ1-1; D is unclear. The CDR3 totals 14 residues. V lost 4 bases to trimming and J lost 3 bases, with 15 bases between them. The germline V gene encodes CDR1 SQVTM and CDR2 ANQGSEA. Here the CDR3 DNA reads TGCAGCGTTGGAAGGGCGGGAGGTTACACTGAAGCTTTCTTT. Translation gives CSVGRAGGYTEAFF.

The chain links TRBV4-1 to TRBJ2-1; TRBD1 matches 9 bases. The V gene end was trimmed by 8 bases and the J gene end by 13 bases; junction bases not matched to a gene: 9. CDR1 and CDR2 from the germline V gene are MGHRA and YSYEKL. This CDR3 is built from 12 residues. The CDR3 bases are TGCGCCAGCGAACCGGGACAGGGTGGACAGTTCTTC. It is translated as CASEPGQGGQFF.

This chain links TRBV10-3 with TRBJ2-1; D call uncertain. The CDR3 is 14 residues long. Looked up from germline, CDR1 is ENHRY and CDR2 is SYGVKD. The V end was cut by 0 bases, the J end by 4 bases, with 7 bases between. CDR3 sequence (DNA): TGTGCCATCAGTGAGTCGACTGGGTACAATGAGCAGTTCTTC. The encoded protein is CAISESTGYNEQFF.

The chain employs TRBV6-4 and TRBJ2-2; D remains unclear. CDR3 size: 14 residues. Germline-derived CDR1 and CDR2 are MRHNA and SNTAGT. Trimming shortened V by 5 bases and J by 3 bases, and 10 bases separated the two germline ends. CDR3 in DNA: TGTGCCAGCAGTTCGGGCCCGGACACCGGGGAGCTGTTTTTT. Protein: CASSSGPDTGELFF.

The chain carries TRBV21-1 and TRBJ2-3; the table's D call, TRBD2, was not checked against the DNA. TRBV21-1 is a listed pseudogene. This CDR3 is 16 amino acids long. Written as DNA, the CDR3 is TGTGCCAGCAGCAAAGCTAGCGGGGGGGCGAGAGATACGCAGTATTTT. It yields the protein CASSKASGGARDTQYF.